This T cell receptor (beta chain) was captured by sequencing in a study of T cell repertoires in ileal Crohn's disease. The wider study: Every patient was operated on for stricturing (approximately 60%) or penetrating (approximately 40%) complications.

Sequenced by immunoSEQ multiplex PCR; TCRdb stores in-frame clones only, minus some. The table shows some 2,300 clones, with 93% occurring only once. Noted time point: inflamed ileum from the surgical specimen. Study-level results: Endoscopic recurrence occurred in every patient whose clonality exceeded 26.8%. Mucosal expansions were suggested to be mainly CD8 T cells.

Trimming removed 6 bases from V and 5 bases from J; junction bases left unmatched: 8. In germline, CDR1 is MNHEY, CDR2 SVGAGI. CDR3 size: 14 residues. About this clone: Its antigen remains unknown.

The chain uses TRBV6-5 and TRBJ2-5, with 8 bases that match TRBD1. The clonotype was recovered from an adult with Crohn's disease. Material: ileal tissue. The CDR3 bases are TGTGCCAGCAGCAAGGGGGACAGGATTGAGACCCAGTACTTC. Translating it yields CASSKGDRIETQYF.